The source of this T cell receptor (beta chain) is a study of post-analysis software for immune sequencing data (dated by TCRdb to about 2015). For context, the study as a whole: The recorded disease courses included relapsing-remitting, secondary progressive and progressive-relapsing multiple sclerosis, and some patients had no subtype annotation. The patient repertoires were set against about eleven previously published healthy control repertoires from donors whose ages ranged from 6 to 25 years. A subset of samples was prepared in parallel using single-end sample barcoding, then pooled and co-amplified after Illumina adapter ligation. Overall results and qualifications from the work: Significantly lower normalized Chao1 diversity was found in multiple sclerosis patients than in controls, suggesting substantial peripheral T-cell clonal expansion. Several TRBV segments, including TRBV5-6, TRBV5-1 and TRBV20-1, were significantly more frequent in patients than controls. The control group was slightly older than the multiple sclerosis patient group. Direct clustering with F measure showed strong co-clustering of samples prepared in the same batch, prompting a batch-effect correction.

The library was built by means of PCR. Sequencing relied on an Illumina HiSeq 2500. To reduce PCR and sequencing biases, unique molecular identifiers were built into the TCR beta cDNA libraries. Per 1 to 10 million input T cells, 500,000 or so cDNA molecules were obtained, such that each molecule approximated one T cell. The patient libraries were prepared and sequenced with the same protocol used for the earlier healthy control dataset. Within a given batch, samples were prepared together, multiplexed and sequenced on the same HiSeq lane. Concerning the study's data processing: MIGEC handled the raw barcoded reads, throwing out single-read molecular identifier groups before consensus assembly and CDR3 extraction. VDJtools was used for post-analysis of the clonotype tables, with diversity normalized by down-sampling every dataset to the smallest sample size. In repertoire overlap clustering, CDR3 amino acid sequences, but not nucleotide sequences, were matched to correct batch-related cross-sample contamination. Through fastp at Q25 and MiXCR, TCRdb rebuilt clones from the public reads, retaining in-frame beta chains. Rows with a matching CDR3 protein are joined into one entry that keeps the most common DNA and genes. TCRdb, rather than the study authors, made the V and J calls. For this sample there are about 810,000 distinct CDR3 sequences; roughly 50% appear just once. Together, the top ten hold about 4.5% of the sample.

To demonstrate the VDJtools post-analysis software, TCR beta repertoires were profiled from the peripheral blood of more than 10 young patients with multiple sclerosis. Multiple sclerosis patients were children and adolescents aged roughly 6 to 16 years. According to the germline V gene, CDR1 reads MNHNS and CDR2 reads SASEGT. The CDR3 sequence holds 14 residues, the cysteine and phenylalanine included. This entry keeps only the CDR3 DNA: 42 bases, framed from base 1. V loses 6 bases at its end and J loses 6 bases; junction bases beyond the gene matches: 10. In regard to this clonotype: Its antigen is not yet known. No much larger clone is present one base from it, and per-base qualities are unavailable.

The TCR sequence derives from a girl aged 5-17 years with multiple sclerosis. The chain is made from TRBV6-1 and TRBJ2-5, with 7 bases matching TRBD1. The material sequenced was blood. The CDR3 is CASRPTGMMKTQYF. The DNA is TGTGCCAGCAGGCCGACAGGGATGATGAAGACCCAGTACTTC.